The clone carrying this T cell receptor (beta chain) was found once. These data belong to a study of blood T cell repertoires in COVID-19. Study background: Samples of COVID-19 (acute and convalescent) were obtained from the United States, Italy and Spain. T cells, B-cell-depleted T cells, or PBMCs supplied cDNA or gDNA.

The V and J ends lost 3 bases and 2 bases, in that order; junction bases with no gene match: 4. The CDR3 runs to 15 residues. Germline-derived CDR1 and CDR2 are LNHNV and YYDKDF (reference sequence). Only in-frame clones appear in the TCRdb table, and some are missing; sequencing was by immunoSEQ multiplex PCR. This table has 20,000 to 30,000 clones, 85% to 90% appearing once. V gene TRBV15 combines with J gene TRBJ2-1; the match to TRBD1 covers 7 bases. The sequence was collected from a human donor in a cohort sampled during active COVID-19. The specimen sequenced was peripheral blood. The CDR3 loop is CATSRRQGAYNEQFF. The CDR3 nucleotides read TGTGCCACCAGCAGGAGACAGGGAGCCTACAATGAGCAGTTCTTC.